The clone carrying this T cell receptor beta chain was recorded a few times. Its target is not known. The data are from a study of identical twins. Study-level findings and limits: Out-of-frame alpha sequences that twins shared showed excess low generation probability. Insertions were reduced in abundant cord blood beta clonotypes but not in memory repertoires. Cross-sectional statistics, not tracking of the same donors, supported the conclusions.

The CDR3 is 13 amino acids. Germline CDR1 SGHVS, CDR2 FNYEAQ. The V and J ends lost 4 bases and 4 bases respectively, with 10 bases between them. MiXCR was run by TCRdb on the 5' RACE reads, yielding one entry per CDR3 protein. In the table there are 200,000 to 300,000 distinct CDR3 sequences, 7% to 8.5% of which are singletons. These data were also filed under a second study, of yellow fever vaccine responses in identical twins.

This receptor was taken from a woman aged 18-30 years in good health. The sequencing input was CD8+ T cells sorted from blood. J is TRBJ2-5 and V is TRBV7-6; D ambiguous. CDR3 amino acids: CASSWRRLETQYF. The DNA for the CDR3 is TGTGCCAGCAGCTGGCGTAGACTAGAGACCCAGTACTTC.